The clone carrying this T cell receptor beta chain was detected a few times. This entry comes from a study of T-cell memory formation after mild COVID-19. V was shortened by 6 bases and J by 6 bases, with 23 bases between the two germline ends. The CDR3 contains 16 residues. Germline assignment: CDR1 SQVTM and CDR2 ANQGSEA. TCRdb independently ran MiXCR on the 5' RACE reads; one entry per CDR3 protein. The table has about 350,000 distinct CDR3 sequences, 12% to 15% seen once; the top ten hold about a fifth. Input material: PBMCs or a T cell subset sorted from them (not recorded which). The origin of this receptor is a man younger than 35 who had mild COVID-19 (a few samples of this study predate the infection). Cell type and time point are not known. The chain joins TRBV29-1 to TRBJ1-4; TRBD1 is a possible D gene (5 bases). CDR3 sequence (DNA): TGCAGCGTCCCCCACTCGACAGTCAGCCATTATGAAAAACTGTTTTTT. Translation gives CSVPHSTVSHYEKLFF.